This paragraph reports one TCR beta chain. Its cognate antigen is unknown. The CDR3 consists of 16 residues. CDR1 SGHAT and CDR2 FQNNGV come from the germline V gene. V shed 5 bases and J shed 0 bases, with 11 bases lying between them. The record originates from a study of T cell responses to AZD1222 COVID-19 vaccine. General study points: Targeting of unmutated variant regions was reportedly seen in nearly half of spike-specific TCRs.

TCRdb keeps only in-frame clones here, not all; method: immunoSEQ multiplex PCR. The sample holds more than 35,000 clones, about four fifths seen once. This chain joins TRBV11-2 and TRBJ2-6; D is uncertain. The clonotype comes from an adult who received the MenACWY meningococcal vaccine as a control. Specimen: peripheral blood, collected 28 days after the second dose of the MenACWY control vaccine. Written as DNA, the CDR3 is TGTGCCAGCAGCCAACTGTGGAGCTCTGGGGCCAACGTCCTGACTTTC. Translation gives CASSQLWSSGANVLTF.